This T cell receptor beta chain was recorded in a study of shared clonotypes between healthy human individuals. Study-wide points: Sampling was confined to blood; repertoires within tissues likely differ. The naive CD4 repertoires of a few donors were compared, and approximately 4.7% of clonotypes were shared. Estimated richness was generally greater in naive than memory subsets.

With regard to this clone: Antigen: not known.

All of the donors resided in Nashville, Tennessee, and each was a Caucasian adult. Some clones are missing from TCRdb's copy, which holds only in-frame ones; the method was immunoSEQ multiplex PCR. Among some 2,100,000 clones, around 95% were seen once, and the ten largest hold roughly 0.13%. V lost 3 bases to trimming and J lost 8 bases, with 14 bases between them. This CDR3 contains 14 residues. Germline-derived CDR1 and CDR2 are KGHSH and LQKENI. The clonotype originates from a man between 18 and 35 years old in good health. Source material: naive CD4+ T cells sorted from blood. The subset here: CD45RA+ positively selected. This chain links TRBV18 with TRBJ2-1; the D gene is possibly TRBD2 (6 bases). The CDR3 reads CASSPRRGIYEQFF. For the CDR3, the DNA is TGTGCCAGCTCACCTCGGCGGGGTATCTATGAGCAGTTCTTC.